One sample yielded the 7 T cell receptor beta chains listed below, sequenced in a study of blood T cell repertoires in COVID-19. Generated by immunoSEQ multiplex PCR, the TCRdb table keeps only in-frame clones and is missing some. This sample has about 240,000 clones; around 82% occur once, and the top ten carry approximately 4.5%. The sample consisted of peripheral blood. Receptors were obtained from a woman in her seventies with acute or convalescent COVID-19.

The J gene is TRBJ1-4, the V gene TRBV5-1; unclear D gene. CDR1 and CDR2 from the germline V gene are SGHRS and YFSETQ. V was pared by 0 bases and J by 5 bases, with 8 bases between. This CDR3 region has 14 residues. CDR3 sequence: CASSLAGINEKLFF. For the CDR3, the DNA is TGCGCCAGCAGCTTGGCGGGGATAAATGAAAAACTGTTTTTT.

DNA for the CDR3: TGTGCCAGCAGCATTTTTCAGGGCAGCGAGCAGTACTTC. Amino acids: CASSIFQGSEQYF. This sequence joins TRBV6-5 and TRBJ2-7, with D possibly matching TRBD1 (5 bases). Germline V CDR1 and CDR2: MNHEY, SVGAGI. Trimming shortened V by 6 bases and J by 6 bases, and 15 bases separated the two germline ends. CDR3 size: 13 residues.

The chain carries TRBV7-2 and TRBJ1-1; TRBD1 aligns across 10 bases. With 2 bases clipped from V and 3 bases from J, the junction kept 3 bases outside the gene matches. This CDR3 spans 15 amino acids. The V gene's germline CDR1 is SGHTA and CDR2 FQGNSA. CDR3 sequence: CASSLRTGGYTEAFF. CDR3 nucleotides: TGTGCCAGCAGCTTAAGGACAGGGGGTTACACTGAAGCTTTCTTT.

This chain links TRBV18 with TRBJ1-1, with 10 bases aligning to TRBD1. The ends lost 3 bases at V and 12 bases at J; junction bases unmatched: 1. The germline CDR1 and CDR2 sequences are KGHSH and LQKENI. CDR3 length: 11 residues. The CDR3 loop is CASSPDRGTFF. The CDR3 nucleotides read TGTGCCAGCTCACCGGACAGGGGGACTTTCTTT.

The table lists this clone with a count of one. V is TRBV6-5 and J is TRBJ1-2; D is uncertain. The CDR3 runs to 14 residues. Trimming cost V 5 bases and J 5 bases, with 15 bases left between them. The germline gives CDR1 MNHEY, CDR2 SVGAGI. The CDR3 sequence: CASSPDGGVYGYTF. CDR3 nucleotides: TGTGCCAGCAGTCCAGACGGAGGAGTTTATGGCTACACCTTC.

The chain carries TRBV19 and TRBJ1-5, with D perhaps matching TRBD1 (6 bases). The CDR3 sequence is 18 residues long. Germline V CDR1 and CDR2: LNHDA, SQIVND (reference sequence). V lost 0 bases and J lost 7, with 22 bases in between. The DNA of the CDR3 is TGTGCCAGTAGTATAGATCGAGGGGGGGCGAATTCGTGGCAGCCCCAGCATTTT. Amino acids: CASSIDRGGANSWQPQHF.

The chain carries TRBV19 and TRBJ1-2; D is undetermined. CDR1 and CDR2 from the germline V gene are LNHDA and SQIVND (reference sequence). The CDR3 spans 13 residues. V was shortened by 11 bases and J by 8 bases, with 21 bases between the two germline ends. This chain's CDR3 is CAGTVPELEGYTF. The CDR3 region has the DNA TGTGCCGGAACAGTACCCGAGCTTGAAGGCTACACCTTC.